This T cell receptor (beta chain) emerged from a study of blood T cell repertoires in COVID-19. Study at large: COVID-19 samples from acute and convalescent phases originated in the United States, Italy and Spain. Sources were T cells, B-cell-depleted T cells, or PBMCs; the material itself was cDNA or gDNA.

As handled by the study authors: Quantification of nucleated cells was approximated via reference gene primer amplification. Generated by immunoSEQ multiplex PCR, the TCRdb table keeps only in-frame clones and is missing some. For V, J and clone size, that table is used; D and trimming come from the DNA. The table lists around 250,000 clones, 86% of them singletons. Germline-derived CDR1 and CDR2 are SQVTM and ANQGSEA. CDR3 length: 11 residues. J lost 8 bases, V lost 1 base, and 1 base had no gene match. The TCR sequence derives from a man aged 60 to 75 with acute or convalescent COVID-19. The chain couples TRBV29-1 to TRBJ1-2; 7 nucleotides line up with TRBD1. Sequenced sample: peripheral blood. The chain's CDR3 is CSVEGGGGYTF. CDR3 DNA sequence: TGCAGCGTTGAAGGAGGGGGCGGCTACACCTTC.